The next 9 T cell receptor beta chains were all read from a single sample in a study of beta chain features in type 1 diabetes. General study findings and limits: There was a moderate but significant shortening of TCRB CDR3s in all four CD4+ subsets of Type 1 diabetes patients.

Their antigen targets remain unknown. What was sequenced were expressed TCRB transcripts, since all of the isolated RNA had been reverse transcribed. Clones were read by immunoSEQ multiplex PCR, and TCRdb kept only the in-frame ones, dropping some. The table lists 300,000 to 350,000 clones, about 14% of them singletons, with roughly 0.015% in the top ten. Sequences were obtained from naive CD4+ T cells from blood. These receptors were obtained from a woman between 18 and 29 years old with type 1 diabetes.

The CDR3 bases are TGTGCCAGCAGCTCCGAGGAGGGGAATGAGCAGTTCTTC. It encodes CASSSEEGNEQFF. The chain uses TRBV11-3 and TRBJ2-1, with a possible D match to TRBD2 (6 bases). This CDR3 has 13 residues. CDR1 and CDR2 from the germline V gene are SGHNT and YENEEA. The V end was cut by 4 bases, the J end by 7 bases, with 11 bases between.

The chain is built from TRBV5-1 and TRBJ2-5; possibly TRBD1 for D (7 bases). There are 15 residues in the CDR3. Per germline, CDR1 SGHRS and CDR2 YFSETQ. Trimming pared 3 bases from V and 4 bases from J, leaving 16 bases between. Here the CDR3 DNA reads TGCGCCAGCAGCTCTCCTGGAGGGGGCGTAGAGACCCAGTACTTC. The encoded protein is CASSSPGGGVETQYF.

The chain carries TRBV20-1 and TRBJ1-2, with D maybe TRBD1 (5 bases). There are 11 residues in the CDR3. Germline CDR1 reads DFQATT; CDR2 reads SNEGSKA (reference sequence). Trimming pared 6 bases from V and 8 bases from J, leaving 13 bases between. The CDR3 loop reads CSAQMGQGYTF. CDR3 DNA: TGCAGTGCCCAGATGGGGCAGGGCTACACCTTC.

This clone occurred a few times. V gene TRBV12-5 combines with J gene TRBJ2-1; the D gene is possibly TRBD2 (5 bases). The length of the CDR3 is 15 residues. CDR1 and CDR2 (germline): LGHNT, FRNRAP. Trimming stripped 0 bases from V and 5 bases from J, with 11 bases between. CDR3 in amino acids: CASGLVYGKDNEQFF. CDR3 DNA: TGTGCTAGTGGTTTGGTTTACGGGAAGGACAATGAGCAGTTCTTC. The complete variable domain, with remaining parts taken from reference TRBV12-5 and TRBJ2-1, reads DARVTQTPRHKVTEMGQEVTMRCQPILGHNTVFWYRQTMMQGLELLAYFRNRAPLDDSGMPKDRFSAEMPDATLATLKIQPSEPRDSAVYFCASGLVYGKDNEQFFGPGTRLTVL.

The rearrangement links TRBV28 to TRBJ1-5, with TRBD1 as a possible D gene (6 bases). Germline loops: CDR1 MDHEN, CDR2 SYDVKM. The CDR3 has 18 amino acids. Trimming cost V 3 bases and J 2 bases, with 20 bases left between them. The DNA of the CDR3 is TGTGCCAGCAGTTTGTTGAACTACAGGGAGAAGGGCAATCAGCCCCAGCATTTT. It translates to CASSLLNYREKGNQPQHF.

This clone occurred a few times. This chain uses TRBV5-4 with TRBJ2-1, with 12 bases lining up with TRBD2. With 4 bases clipped from V and 6 bases from J, the junction kept 8 bases outside the gene matches. From germline, CDR1 is SGHNT and CDR2 YYREEE (reference sequence). The CDR3 length is 16 residues. CDR3 in DNA: TGTGCCAGCAGCCCTAGGACTAGCGGGACTGGCAATGAGCAGTTCTTC. It translates to CASSPRTSGTGNEQFF.

The chain employs TRBV4-3 and TRBJ2-2, with a possible D match to TRBD2 (6 bases). Per the germline V gene, CDR1 is LGHNA and CDR2 is YSLEER. CDR3 length: 16 residues. The V and J ends lost 0 bases and 5 bases respectively, with 13 bases between them. The CDR3 DNA reads TGCGCCAGCAGCCAAGATCGGAGGGGTGGGACCGGGGAGCTGTTTTTT. This encodes CASSQDRRGGTGELFF.

V gene TRBV19 combines with J gene TRBJ2-1; TRBD2 matches 7 bases. Trimming removed 5 bases from V and 5 bases from J; junction bases left unmatched: 6. Germline V gene lookup returns CDR1 LNHDA and CDR2 SQIVND (reference sequence). CDR3 length equals 14 residues. CDR3 sequence (DNA): TGTGCCAGTAGTCCGGGACTACCTAACAATGAGCAGTTCTTC. Translation: CASSPGLPNNEQFF. The full variable domain, with the rest looked up from reference TRBV19 and TRBJ2-1, is DGGITQSPKYLFRKEGQNVTLSCEQNLNHDAMYWYRQDPGQGLRLIYYSQIVNDFQKGDIAEGYSVSREKKESFPLTVTSAQKNPTAFYLCASSPGLPNNEQFFGPGTRLTVL.

The gene calls are TRBV7-9 and TRBJ1-4; D is unclear. Trimming took off 0 bases at V and 8 bases at J, with 7 bases between the two ends. CDR3 length: 13 residues. CDR1 and CDR2 from the germline V gene are SEHNR and FQNEAQ (reference sequence). Here the CDR3 DNA reads TGTGCCAGCAGCTTAGCGAGCGCCGAAAAACTGTTTTTT. Its translation is CASSLASAEKLFF.